A single sample gave rise to the 12 T cell receptor beta chains below, sequenced in a study of radiotherapy plus CTLA-4 blockade in lung cancer. The table came from immunoSEQ multiplex PCR; TCRdb's copy has only in-frame clones and leaves some out. The data contain about 76,000 clones, more than 60% of them singletons. The specimen was peripheral blood, collected from a patient treated with radiotherapy plus ipilimumab. These receptors all come from a human donor with non-small cell lung cancer whose response to radiotherapy plus ipilimumab could not be evaluated. Some clones in this sample may be carry-over from other donors' samples.

V gene TRBV5-1 combines with J gene TRBJ2-7; D is uncertain. The CDR3 is 11 residues long. V was pared by 0 bases and J by 9 bases, with 7 bases between. Germline V gene lookup returns CDR1 SGHRS and CDR2 YFSETQ. The CDR3 protein is CASSLGYAQYF. As DNA, the CDR3 is TGCGCCAGCAGCTTGGGCTATGCGCAGTACTTC. The complete variable domain, with remaining parts taken from reference TRBV5-1 and TRBJ2-7, reads KAGVTQTPRYLIKTRGQQVTLSCSPISGHRSVSWYQQTPGQGLQFLFEYFSETQRNKGNFPGRFSGRQFSNSRSEMNVSTLELGDSALYLCASSLGYAQYFGPGTRLTVT.

The chain carries TRBV4-1 and TRBJ2-7, with D uncertain. This CDR3 is built from 13 residues. CDR1 and CDR2 (germline): MGHRA, YSYEKL. V lost 4 bases to trimming and J lost 0 bases, with 7 bases between them. CDR3 loop: CASSPASSYEQYF. The CDR3 coding sequence is TGCGCCAGCAGCCCCGCGAGCTCCTACGAGCAGTACTTC.

CDR3 residues: CASSPSGTGSYEQYF. DNA for the CDR3: TGCGCCAGCAGCCCCTCCGGGACAGGATCGTACGAGCAGTACTTC. This chain joins TRBV4-1 and TRBJ2-7; 8 bases are a match to TRBD1. V gave up 4 bases and J gave up 4 bases; unmatched junction bases: 9. CDR1 is MGHRA and CDR2 is YSYEKL in the germline V gene. The CDR3 runs to 15 residues.

J is TRBJ2-2 and V is TRBV15; 7 bases are shared with TRBD1. Germline CDR1 is LNHNV and CDR2 is YYDKDF (reference sequence). CDR3 length: 17 amino acids. With 1 base clipped from V and 0 bases from J, the junction kept 5 bases outside the gene matches. CDR3 sequence reads: CATSRGAGQANTGELFF. The CDR3 nucleotides read TGTGCCACCAGCAGAGGGGCAGGACAGGCGAACACCGGGGAGCTGTTTTTT.

The table lists this clone with a count of one. The rearrangement uses TRBV29-1 and TRBJ1-3; D is ambiguous. V lost 5 bases and J lost 0, with 14 bases in between. CDR3 size: 15 residues. Germline lookup yields CDR1 SQVTM and CDR2 ANQGSEA. The CDR3 sequence: CSVQEGSDSGNTIYF. CDR3 DNA: TGCAGCGTTCAGGAGGGATCAGACTCTGGAAACACCATATATTTT.

This clone was seen more than once but under ten times. This chain joins TRBV28 and TRBJ2-7, with 12 bases identical to TRBD1. The CDR3 totals 17 residues. Germline V gives CDR1 MDHEN, CDR2 SYDVKM. J was trimmed by 2 bases and V by 3 bases; bases with no gene match: 8. The CDR3 loop is CASSFNRGTGGPYEQYF. DNA of the CDR3: TGTGCCAGCAGTTTTAATCGAGGGACAGGGGGCCCCTACGAGCAGTACTTC. Full variable domain (missing parts from reference TRBV28 and TRBJ2-7): DVKVTQSSRYLVKRTGEKVFLECVQDMDHENMFWYRQDPGLGLRLIYFSYDVKMKEKGDIPEGYSVSREKKERFSLILESASTNQTSMYLCASSFNRGTGGPYEQYFGPGTRLTVT.

This chain connects TRBV27 to TRBJ2-7, with 7 bases identical to TRBD1. Germline V gene lookup returns CDR1 MNHEY and CDR2 SMNVEV (reference sequence). The CDR3 totals 15 residues. The ends lost 7 bases at V and 0 bases at J; junction bases unmatched: 9. Here the CDR3 reads CASTQEGAASYEQYF. The CDR3 DNA follows: TGTGCCAGCACGCAAGAGGGGGCTGCCTCCTACGAGCAGTACTTC.

J is TRBJ1-4 and V is TRBV19, with 10 bases matching TRBD1. Germline assignment: CDR1 LNHDA and CDR2 SQIVND (reference sequence). V lost 4 bases, J lost 7 bases, and 3 bases stayed unmatched. This CDR3 spans 14 amino acids. CDR3 in DNA: TGTGCCAGTAGTAAGGGGACAGGGGCTGAAAAACTGTTTTTT. Its protein is CASSKGTGAEKLFF.

The chain couples TRBV6-6 to TRBJ1-1; D gene uncertain. CDR1 is MNHNY, CDR2 SVGAGI, per germline (reference sequence). The CDR3 runs to 13 residues. The V end was cut by 5 bases, the J end by 0 bases, with 7 bases between. CDR3 DNA sequence: TGTGCCAGCAGTGCGAATATGAACACTGAAGCTTTCTTT. This encodes CASSANMNTEAFF.

This rearrangement joins TRBV6-5 to TRBJ2-5; maybe TRBD2 (6 bases). The germline V gene encodes CDR1 MNHEY and CDR2 SVGAGI. The germline V and J ends were trimmed by 0 bases and 4 bases, with 9 bases remaining between them. The CDR3 totals 14 residues. This CDR3 is CASSYSPGRETQYF. CDR3 in DNA: TGTGCCAGCAGTTACTCTCCCGGGAGAGAGACCCAGTACTTC.

This rearrangement joins TRBV13 to TRBJ2-1, with unresolved D. Trimming cost V 5 bases and J 5 bases, with 10 bases left between them. Germline V gene data show CDR1 as PRHDT and CDR2 as FYEKMQ (reference sequence). There are 13 residues in the CDR3. Here the CDR3 reads CASSAQADNEQFF. CDR3 sequence (DNA): TGTGCCAGCAGCGCCCAGGCCGACAATGAGCAGTTCTTC. Full variable domain (rest looked up from reference TRBV13 and TRBJ2-1): AAGVIQSPRHLIKEKRETATLKCYPIPRHDTVYWYQQGPGQDPQFLISFYEKMQSDKGSIPDRFSAQQFSDYHSELNMSSLELGDSALYFCASSAQADNEQFFGPGTRLTVL.

The chain is built from TRBV6-5 and TRBJ2-1; TRBD1 aligns across 7 bases. V dropped 8 bases and J dropped 0; count of bases not matched to a gene: 4. Germline loops: CDR1 MNHEY, CDR2 SVGAGI. This CDR3 contains 14 residues. CDR3 amino acids: CASRTGVSYNEQFF. The CDR3 coding sequence is TGTGCCAGCCGTACAGGGGTCTCCTACAATGAGCAGTTCTTC.